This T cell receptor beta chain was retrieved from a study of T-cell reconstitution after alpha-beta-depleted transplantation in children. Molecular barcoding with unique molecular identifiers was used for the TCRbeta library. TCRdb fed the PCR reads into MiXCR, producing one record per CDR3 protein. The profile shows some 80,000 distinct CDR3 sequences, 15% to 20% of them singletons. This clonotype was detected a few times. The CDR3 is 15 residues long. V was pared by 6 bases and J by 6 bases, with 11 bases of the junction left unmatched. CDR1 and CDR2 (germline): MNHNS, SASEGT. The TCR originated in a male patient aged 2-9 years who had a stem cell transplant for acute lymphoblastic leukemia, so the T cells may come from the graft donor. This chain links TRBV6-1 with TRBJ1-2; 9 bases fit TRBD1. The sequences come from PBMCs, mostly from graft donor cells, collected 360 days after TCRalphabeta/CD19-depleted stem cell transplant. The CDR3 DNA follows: TGTGCCAGCAGCCGTCGGGCAACAGGGGGCGATGGCTACACCTTC. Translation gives CASSRRATGGDGYTF.